The rows below give T cell receptor beta chains drawn from one sample of a study of T cells after yellow fever vaccination. TCRdb fed the 5' RACE reads into MiXCR, producing one record per CDR3 protein. The sample lists 500,000 to 650,000 distinct CDR3 sequences, 12% occurring once. The material was PBMCs, obtained on the day of the yellow fever booster vaccination. These receptors originate from a man aged 25-40 years who received the YFV17D yellow fever vaccine. The CDR3 runs from the conserved cysteine through the conserved F or W. Each record gives: V gene, clone size, J gene, D gene, CDR3 DNA, CDR3 protein. The D gene is left open where the match is weak. A clone size is listed for some rows: how often the clone was seen (once, few, many), or a class if it is expanded.

TRBV20-1,-,TRBJ2-1,-,TGCAGTGCCGCGCACCCCTCCTACAATGAGCAGTTCTTC,CSAAHPSYNEQFF
TRBV5-1,many,TRBJ2-2,-,TGCGCCAGCTCCCTAAGCGCGGGGCCGAACACCGGGGAGCTGTTTTTT,CASSLSAGPNTGELFF
TRBV12-3/TRBV12-4,-,TRBJ1-4,TRBD1,TGTGCCAGCAGTCTACAGGGGGTGAACGAAAAACTGTTTTTT,CASSLQGVNEKLFF
TRBV20-1,few,TRBJ2-1,TRBD2,TGCAGTGCTGTGACTAGCGGGAGGGGGTATGAGCAGTTCTTC,CSAVTSGRGYEQFF
TRBV7-2,-,TRBJ1-6,-,TGTGCCAGCAGCGAAGGGGGGGGGAGGTCACCCCTCCACTTT,CASSEGGGRSPLHF
TRBV6-2/TRBV6-3,few,TRBJ2-7,TRBD1,TGTGCCAGCAGTCTGACCGGACAGGGGGCCGTTATCGACGAGCAGTACTTC,CASSLTGQGAVIDEQYF
TRBV3-1,-,TRBJ2-2,-,TGTGCCAGCAGCCAGAGGACAGCCGGGGAGCTGTTTTTT,CASSQRTAGELFF
TRBV20-1,few,TRBJ2-5,-,TGCAGTGCTATCTCGGGAGAGCAAGAGACCCAGTACTTC,CSAISGEQETQYF
TRBV29-1,few,TRBJ2-7,TRBD2,TGCAGCGTTGAAACTAGCGGTACCTACGAGCAGTACTTC,CSVETSGTYEQYF
TRBV11-2,-,TRBJ2-1,TRBD2,TGTGCCAGCAGCTTAGACCGGGGAGGGGATGAGCAGTTCTTC,CASSLDRGGDEQFF
TRBV12-3/TRBV12-4,few,TRBJ2-7,-,TGTGCCAGCAGTCCGCACACGTACGAGCAGTACTTC,CASSPHTYEQYF
TRBV6-2/TRBV6-3,few,TRBJ2-4,-,TGTGCCAGCAGTTCAGGGGGGGAAAACATTCAGTACTTC,CASSSGGENIQYF
TRBV20-1,-,TRBJ2-1,TRBD2,TGCAGTGCTAGATCCACTAGCGCCAGCTCCTACAATGAGCAGTTCTTC,CSARSTSASSYNEQFF
TRBV7-9,many,TRBJ2-7,-,TGTGCCAGCAGCTTAGGGGGACACAGCTACGAGCAGTACTTC,CASSLGGHSYEQYF
TRBV30,-,TRBJ1-1,-,TGTGCCGGGATTCGGACAGTTATGGGGACTGAAGCTTTCTTT,CAGIRTVMGTEAFF
TRBV19,few,TRBJ2-1,TRBD2,TGTGCCAGTAGTATAGTTCTTGCGGGGGGCTGGGATGAGCAGTTCTTC,CASSIVLAGGWDEQFF